The present T cell receptor beta chain was sequenced within a study of control samples from healthy donors and cancer patients. V lost 5 bases to trimming and J lost 0 bases, with 14 bases between them. This CDR3 spans 16 amino acids. Germline lookup yields CDR1 MGHRA and CDR2 YSYEKL. Produced via immunoSEQ multiplex PCR; TCRdb's table is partial and in-frame only. Among some 150,000 clones listed, roughly 94% were seen once. The sample consisted of blood. This sequence joins TRBV4-1 and TRBJ2-1, with a weak D call TRBD1 (6 bases). The clonotype was recovered from a man aged 40-49 years in good health. CDR3 amino acids: CASSLTPDSSYNEQFF. CDR3 bases: TGCGCCAGCAGCTTAACCCCGGACAGCTCCTACAATGAGCAGTTCTTC.